The 4 T cell receptor beta chains in this list originate from one sample, sequenced in a study of glioma-infiltrating T cells after dendritic cell vaccination. Described time point: after dendritic cell vaccination, including at tumor progression/relapse. TCRdb's copy holds only in-frame clones and misses some; the assay was immunoSEQ multiplex PCR. The table lists approximately 85,000 clones, around 84% of them singletons, with around 8% in the top ten. The sample here was blood, taken after dendritic cell vaccination. These receptors all stem from a human donor with glioblastoma.

The chain links TRBV5-6 to TRBJ2-7, with TRBD2 identical over 7 bases. In germline, CDR1 is SGHDT, CDR2 YYEEEE. Germline trimming cut 6 bases from V and 5 bases from J; bases unmatched to any gene: 5. The CDR3 loop spans 12 amino acids. In DNA, the CDR3 is TGTGCCAGCATAGGTGCGGGAGACGAGCAGTACTTC. This sequence encodes CASIGAGDEQYF. The full variable domain, its missing parts supplied by reference TRBV5-6 and TRBJ2-7, is DAGVTQSPTHLIKTRGQQVTLRCSPKSGHDTVSWYQQALGQGPQFIFQYYEEEERQRGNFPDRFSGHQFPNYSSELNVNALLLGDSALYLCASIGAGDEQYFGPGTRLTVT.

The V gene is TRBV2, the J gene TRBJ1-1; 8 bases are a match to TRBD1. CDR1 SNHLY and CDR2 FYNNEI come from the germline V gene. This CDR3 is built from 16 residues. V lost 2 bases and J lost 1; bases outside the gene matches: 6. The CDR3 loop reads CASSELQGGPNTEAFF. CDR3 DNA sequence: TGTGCCAGCAGTGAACTACAGGGGGGGCCGAACACTGAAGCTTTCTTT.

The chain combines TRBV28 with TRBJ2-7, with TRBD2 matching 9 bases. The germline V gene encodes CDR1 MDHEN and CDR2 SYDVKM. The CDR3 runs to 16 residues. Trimming at V came to 5 bases and at J to 3 bases, leaving 11 bases not matched to a gene. CDR3: CASSVVAGVALYEQYF. CDR3 coding DNA: TGTGCCAGCAGTGTCGTAGCGGGAGTAGCCCTCTACGAGCAGTACTTC.

This chain connects TRBV4-1 to TRBJ2-7; 8 nucleotides align to TRBD1. Germline-derived CDR1 and CDR2 are MGHRA and YSYEKL. V trimming: 0 bases; J trimming: 3 bases; junction bases outside the gene matches: 7. The CDR3 sequence is 16 residues long. In nucleotides, the CDR3 is TGCGCCAGCAGCCAAGATCCAACAGGGGGTAACTACGAGCAGTACTTC. This codes for CASSQDPTGGNYEQYF.